The 18 T cell receptor beta chains below were found in one sample sequenced in a study of shared clonotypes between healthy human individuals. The naive CD8 fraction comprised CD45RO-negative cells positively selected for CCR7 and excluded terminally differentiated effector memory CD45RA+ cells. Profiling relied on immunoSEQ multiplex PCR, and the TCRdb table lists in-frame clones only, not all of them. The table records roughly 2 million clones, approximately 95% of them present only once. The sequenced sample consisted of naive CD8+ T cells sorted from blood. These receptors were obtained from a man younger than 35 in good health.

Comment on this clone: One base away lies a much larger clone, so this may be a sequencing read error. V usage is TRBV28 and J usage is TRBJ1-1; D perhaps matches TRBD1 (6 bases). The ends were cut back, 6 bases at V and 8 bases at J, with 10 bases in the middle. The CDR3 is 11 residues long. The germline CDR1 and CDR2 sequences are MDHEN and SYDVKM. This CDR3 is CASSDDREAFF. The CDR3 nucleotides read TGTGCCAGCAGCGACGACAGGGAAGCTTTCTTT.

This clone was picked up a small number of times. The chain carries TRBV11-3 and TRBJ2-5; D uncertain. The germline V and J ends were trimmed by 8 bases and 0 bases, with 10 bases remaining between them. CDR3 length: 13 amino acids. CDR1 is SGHNT and CDR2 is YENEEA in the germline V gene. The CDR3 DNA follows: TGTGCCAGCTCTACTGAGTACCAAGAGACCCAGTACTTC. It specifies CASSTEYQETQYF.

About this clone: This specimen includes other DNA sequences encoding the same CDR3. The genes are TRBV6-5 and TRBJ2-7, with D tentatively TRBD2 (6 bases). Germline CDR1 reads MNHEY; CDR2 reads SVGAGI. The CDR3 consists of 13 residues. Trimming stripped 2 bases from V and 3 bases from J, with 8 bases between. The CDR3 loop is CASSYGTYYEQYF. CDR3 sequence (DNA): TGTGCCAGCAGTTACGGGACTTACTACGAGCAGTACTTC.

The CDR3 region is CASSHFIGGYNEQFF. The CDR3 coding sequence is TGTGCCAGCAGCCACTTTATAGGGGGGTACAATGAGCAGTTCTTC. This chain uses TRBV6-6 with TRBJ2-1; D tentatively fits TRBD1 or TRBD2 (6 bases each). Germline V gives CDR1 MNHNY, CDR2 SVGAGI (reference sequence). Deletions cut 6 bases from V and 4 bases from J, with 16 bases between. There are 15 residues in the CDR3.

V usage is TRBV28 and J usage is TRBJ1-1; 10 positions agree with TRBD1. The J segment lost 6 bases and the V segment lost 4 bases, leaving 5 bases of the junction unmatched. The germline V gene encodes CDR1 MDHEN and CDR2 SYDVKM. The CDR3 sequence is 14 residues long. The CDR3 is CASSWDRGTPEAFF. The CDR3 nucleotides are TGTGCCAGCAGTTGGGACAGGGGAACCCCTGAAGCTTTCTTT.

The chain carries TRBV6-5 and TRBJ2-5; D unresolved. The length of the CDR3 is 12 residues. Trimming shortened V by 8 bases and J by 1 base, and 8 bases separated the two germline ends. In germline, CDR1 is MNHEY, CDR2 SVGAGI. In DNA, the CDR3 is TGTGCCAGCGCCTCGTCCCAAGAGACCCAGTACTTC. This translates into CASASSQETQYF.

The rearrangement joins TRBV7-9 to TRBJ2-7; 8 nucleotides agree with TRBD1. V was pared by 4 bases and J by 6 bases, with 14 bases of the junction left unmatched. In germline, CDR1 is SEHNR, CDR2 FQNEAQ (reference sequence). The CDR3 runs to 16 residues. The CDR3 region has the DNA TGTGCCAGCAGCTCGGACAGGGAAGTGGTTCGAGGCGAGCAGTACTTC. The encoded protein is CASSSDREVVRGEQYF.

The chain links TRBV10-2 to TRBJ2-1; 11 bases fit TRBD2. V dropped 5 bases and J dropped 6; count of bases not matched to a gene: 6. This CDR3 region has 15 residues. The V gene's germline CDR1 is WSHSY and CDR2 SAAADI. The CDR3 DNA reads as TGCGCCAGCAGTATAGCGGGGGGGCCGGGCAATGAGCAGTTCTTC. It encodes CASSIAGGPGNEQFF.

In the case of this clone: At one boundary the junction diverges from the germline segment, which might be a read error. This rearrangement joins TRBV4-1 to TRBJ2-5; D uncertain. Germline V gene sequence: CDR1 MGHRA, CDR2 YSYEKL. The CDR3 runs 14 residues. The CDR3 loop is CASSQDEFYPDGDF. The CDR3 bases are TGCGCCAGCAGCCAAGATGAGTTTTACCCGGACGGAGACTTC.

V is TRBV6-6 and J is TRBJ1-5; TRBD1 is a possible D gene (6 bases). Trimming removed 5 bases at V and 5 bases at J, with 16 bases between. Germline V gene lookup returns CDR1 MNHNY and CDR2 SVGAGI (reference sequence). There are 15 residues in the CDR3. For the CDR3, the DNA is TGTGCCAGCAGTCCAGATCGGGGGGGCGATCAGCCCCAGCATTTT. Translating gives CASSPDRGGDQPQHF.

The CDR3 region has the DNA TGTGCCAGCAGTTACTATAGGGGGCGGCAAGAGACCCAGTACTTC. As protein: CASSYYRGRQETQYF. This chain joins TRBV6-5 and TRBJ2-5; 7 bases map to TRBD1. Germline CDR1 and CDR2: MNHEY and SVGAGI. The V segment lost 1 base and the J segment 2 bases; nucleotides outside the gene matches: 4. The CDR3 loop spans 15 amino acids.

In DNA, the CDR3 is TGTGCCAGCAGCGTAGAGGGGCACGACGGGCAGTACTTC. Protein product: CASSVEGHDGQYF. V usage is TRBV9 and J usage is TRBJ2-7, with a weak D call TRBD1 (5 bases). Germline loops: CDR1 SGDLS, CDR2 YYNGEE. The CDR3 is 13 amino acids. The ends were cut back, 0 bases at V and 9 bases at J, with 13 bases in the middle.

This clone has a single count. The chain joins TRBV5-4 to TRBJ1-2, with a possible D match to TRBD1 (5 bases). CDR1 is SGHNT and CDR2 is YYREEE in the germline V gene (reference sequence). CDR3 length: 11 residues. V was cut by 4 bases and J by 10 bases, with 11 bases left in between. The CDR3: CASSLGDYYTF. CDR3 DNA sequence: TGTGCCAGCAGCCTGGGGGATTACTACACCTTC.

This clone was seen just once. CDR3 sequence: CASSLPGLASYYEQYF. As DNA, the CDR3 is TGTGCCAGCAGTCTTCCGGGACTAGCGTCTTACTACGAGCAGTACTTC. This chain links TRBV21-1 with TRBJ2-7; the D call of TRBD2 is as the table states it, not checked on the DNA. TRBV21-1 corresponds to a pseudogene. This CDR3 spans 16 amino acids.

This chain links TRBV9 with TRBJ2-1; TRBD2 matches at 8 bases. Germline trimming cut 0 bases from V and 8 bases from J; bases unmatched to any gene: 13. Germline lookup yields CDR1 SGDLS and CDR2 YYNGEE. This CDR3 spans 17 amino acids. CDR3 DNA sequence: TGTGCCAGCAGCGTAGAAGGGCCTTTCTCGGGAGGGGATGAGCAGTTCTTC. The encoded protein is CASSVEGPFSGGDEQFF.

The CDR3 DNA sequence: TGTGCCAGCAGCTCCCGAAATTTACCCTCCTACGAGCAGTACTTC. Protein sequence: CASSSRNLPSYEQYF. The chain employs TRBV5-6 and TRBJ2-7; D gene uncertain. This CDR3 is built from 15 residues. Germline V gene lookup returns CDR1 SGHDT and CDR2 YYEEEE. V was clipped by 3 bases and J by 0 bases, with 13 bases between them.

The chain is built from TRBV7-6 and TRBJ2-7, with D tentatively TRBD2 (6 bases). Germline V gene sequence: CDR1 SGHVS, CDR2 FNYEAQ. Trimming removed 5 bases at V and 9 bases at J, with 32 bases between. The CDR3 runs 18 residues. The CDR3 region has the DNA TGTGCCAGCAGCCCGCTGGGGGAGGAGGGGATCGAAGGGTCGGGGCAGTACTTC. Translation gives CASSPLGEEGIEGSGQYF.

As to this clone: Other DNA sequences within the sample encode an identical CDR3. V usage is TRBV5-1 and J usage is TRBJ2-7; D is unclear. The CDR3 is 13 residues long. Trimming shortened V by 0 bases and J by 2 bases, and 6 bases separated the two germline ends. Germline V gives CDR1 SGHRS, CDR2 YFSETQ. CDR3: CASSLAPPYEQYF. The CDR3 bases are TGCGCCAGCAGCTTGGCGCCTCCCTACGAGCAGTACTTC.